The subject of this entry is one T cell receptor beta chain. No antigen is known for it. These data are taken from a study of cytomegalovirus exposure and HLA in healthy donors. The CDR3 has 13 residues. The germline V gene encodes CDR1 GTSNPN and CDR2 SVGIG (reference sequence). Trimming took off 1 base at V and 4 bases at J, with 10 bases between the two ends. Notes on the study in general: The authors later linked a missense DCLRE1C variant to TCR beta V- and J-gene trimming. An analysis done earlier found most TCR beta V segments productive about 87% or about 30% of the time. An observed cluster of highly shared sequence variants was recorded as a likely sequencing artifact.

PCR amplification relied on 60 Vbeta primers (plus 13 Jbeta primers). Data came from immunoSEQ multiplex PCR; TCRdb stores just in-frame clones and leaves some out. The sample records about 64,000 clones, 60% to 80% being singletons. Sequenced: PBMCs. The source of this sequence is a male donor in good health and CMV-seropositive. This chain connects TRBV30 to TRBJ1-1; a possible D gene is TRBD1 (6 bases). The CDR3: CAWSGGGLTEAFF. In DNA form, the CDR3 reads TGTGCCTGGAGTGGGGGGGGGCTCACTGAAGCTTTCTTT.